These 25 T cell receptor beta chains were sequenced from one sample in a study of response to subunit inactivated influenza vaccine. Each CDR3 protein is one row after TCRdb ran MiXCR on the RT-PCR reads. Among 800,000 to 1,000,000 distinct CDR3 sequences listed, approximately 21% were seen once. The sample was PBMCs from blood, taken less than 6 days after vaccination. The receptors stem from a man aged 50 or older who received an inactivated influenza vaccine.

This chain links TRBV20-1 with TRBJ1-2, with 10 bases identical to TRBD1. CDR1 is DFQATT, CDR2 SNEGSKA, per germline (reference sequence). CDR3 length equals 14 residues. V lost 6 bases and J lost 2; bases outside the gene matches: 6. The CDR3 loop is CSAVPGQGNYGYTF. CDR3 sequence (DNA): TGCAGTGCCGTCCCGGGACAGGGGAACTATGGCTACACCTTC.

V and J are TRBV4-2 and TRBJ1-1; D unclear. Germline CDR1 LGHNA, CDR2 YNFKEQ. Trimming took off 0 bases at V and 7 bases at J, with 12 bases between the two ends. CDR3 length: 14 residues. The CDR3 nucleotides are TGTGCCAGCAGCCAAGAGATAAGGCAGAGTGAAGCTTTCTTT. Its protein is CASSQEIRQSEAFF.

This clonotype was seen only a few times. The rearrangement uses TRBV6-4 and TRBJ2-4; weak D call: TRBD2 (6 bases). CDR1 is MRHNA and CDR2 is SNTAGT in the germline V gene. V gave up 7 bases and J gave up 8 bases, with 18 bases separating them. The CDR3 runs to 14 residues. CDR3 sequence: CASKTTRTTHIQYF. The CDR3 DNA sequence: TGTGCCAGCAAGACGACCAGGACTACACACATTCAGTACTTC.

This chain joins TRBV12-3 or TRBV12-4 and TRBJ1-1; D is uncertain. CDR3 length equals 14 residues. V lost 5 bases and J lost 0, with 10 bases in between. The CDR3 sequence: CASSRTVMNTEAFF. CDR3 nucleotide sequence: TGTGCCAGCAGTCGGACTGTCATGAACACTGAAGCTTTCTTT.

The rearrangement joins TRBV7-6 to TRBJ2-1, with 7 bases that match TRBD1. Trimming cost V 4 bases and J 1 base; bases outside gene matches: 4. The CDR3 is 15 amino acids. Germline CDR1 and CDR2: SGHVS and FNYEAQ. The CDR3 spells CASSSQGWSYNEQFF. The DNA for the CDR3 is TGTGCCAGCAGCTCACAGGGGTGGTCCTACAATGAGCAGTTCTTC.

This clonotype was observed many times. CDR3 in DNA: TGTGCCAGCAGCTTAGTAGCGGGAGAGGCAGAGACCCAGTACTTC. Translation gives CASSLVAGEAETQYF. The chain couples TRBV7-2 to TRBJ2-5, with 9 bases lining up with TRBD2. This CDR3 region has 15 residues. The V gene end was trimmed by 1 base and the J gene end by 4 bases; junction bases not matched to a gene: 4. Germline loops: CDR1 SGHTA, CDR2 FQGNSA.

The genes are TRBV7-2 and TRBJ2-3; TRBD2 matches 8 bases. Germline V gene lookup returns CDR1 SGHTA and CDR2 FQGNSA. The CDR3 contains 15 residues. J was trimmed by 5 bases and V by 1 base; bases with no gene match: 5. CDR3 sequence reads: CASSLEGGLGDTQYF. The CDR3 DNA follows: TGTGCCAGCAGCTTAGAAGGGGGACTAGGAGATACGCAGTATTTT. The full variable domain, in which reference TRBV7-2 and TRBJ2-3 provide the parts outside the CDR3, is GAGVSQSPSNKVTEKGKDVELRCDPISGHTALYWYRQSLGQGLEFLIYFQGNSAPDKSGLPSDRFSAERTGGSVSTLTIQRTQQEDSAVYLCASSLEGGLGDTQYFGPGTRLTVL.

Concerning this clonotype itself: The junction departs from the called germline gene at one end, perhaps through a read error. The V call is TRBV2, the J call TRBJ2-3; the D is unclear. The CDR3 is 11 residues long. Germline V lookup: CDR1 SNHLY, CDR2 FYNNEI. CDR3 protein: CASSVEDMQYF. In nucleotides, the CDR3 is TGTGCCAGCAGTGTAGAAGATATGCAGTATTTT. Together with reference TRBV2 and TRBJ2-3, the CDR3 gives the full variable domain: EPEVTQTPSHQVTQMGQEVILRCVPISNHLYFYWYRQILGQKVEFLVSFYNNEISEKSEIFDDQFSVERPDGSNFTLKIRSTKLEDSAMYFCASSVEDMQYFGPGTRLTVL.

J is TRBJ1-1 and V is TRBV7-3, with 10 bases that match TRBD1. The CDR3 sequence is 13 residues long. J gave up 7 bases and V 5 bases, and 4 bases lay outside the gene matches. Germline V gene lookup returns CDR1 SGHTA and CDR2 FQGTGA. The CDR3 sequence: CASSLDRGNEAFF. The CDR3 DNA reads as TGTGCCAGCAGCCTGGACAGGGGGAATGAAGCTTTCTTT. Full variable domain (outside the CDR3, taken from reference TRBV7-3 and TRBJ1-1): GAGVSQTPSNKVTEKGKYVELRCDPISGHTALYWYRQSLGQGPEFLIYFQGTGAADDSGLPNDRFFAVRPEGSVSTLKIQRTERGDSAVYLCASSLDRGNEAFFGQGTRLTVV.

This clonotype was seen more than once but under ten times. This sequence joins TRBV29-1 and TRBJ2-1; D remains ambiguous. The CDR3 loop spans 12 amino acids. Germline CDR1 is SQVTM and CDR2 is ANQGSEA. V was pared by 6 bases and J by 0 bases, with 6 bases between. The CDR3 bases are TGCAGCGTATTTAGCTCCTACAATGAGCAGTTCTTC. This encodes CSVFSSYNEQFF.

A word on this clonotype: Compared with germline, one end of the junction differs, possibly owing to a read error. The rearrangement joins TRBV2 to TRBJ2-7; TRBD1 matches 7 bases. Germline V gene lookup returns CDR1 SNHLY and CDR2 FYNNEI. This CDR3 is 17 amino acids long. The CDR3: CARSFIYRGRLIHEQYF. DNA for the CDR3: TGTGCCCGCAGTTTCATATACAGGGGACGGCTCATCCACGAGCAGTACTTC.

This clonotype has more than one count but fewer than ten. This rearrangement joins TRBV7-9 to TRBJ2-1, with 8 nucleotides matching TRBD2. V lost 5 bases, J lost 0 bases, and 9 bases stayed unmatched. Germline CDR1 and CDR2: SEHNR and FQNEAQ (reference sequence). The CDR3 consists of 17 residues. The CDR3 loop reads CASSVLGLARSYNEQFF. CDR3 DNA sequence: TGTGCCAGCAGCGTACTAGGACTAGCCCGCTCCTACAATGAGCAGTTCTTC.

The chain combines TRBV28 with TRBJ2-1; unclear D gene. This CDR3 has 13 residues. CDR1 is MDHEN and CDR2 is SYDVKM in the germline V gene. Trimming cost V 5 bases and J 8 bases, with 13 bases left between them. The CDR3, as DNA: TGTGCCAGCAGTGCCGGGCTGGCGTATGAGCAGTTCTTC. Its protein is CASSAGLAYEQFF. Full variable domain (missing parts from reference TRBV28 and TRBJ2-1): DVKVTQSSRYLVKRTGEKVFLECVQDMDHENMFWYRQDPGLGLRLIYFSYDVKMKEKGDIPEGYSVSREKKERFSLILESASTNQTSMYLCASSAGLAYEQFFGPGTRLTVL.

The CDR3 nucleotides are TGTGCCAGCAGTTATACTCGGGGACAGGGACTTAGAGAGCAGTACTTC. Translated: CASSYTRGQGLREQYF. V usage is TRBV6-2 or TRBV6-3 and J usage is TRBJ2-7; 9 bases line up with TRBD1. Germline CDR1 is MNHEY and CDR2 is SVGEGT. V trimming: 3 bases; J trimming: 7 bases; junction bases outside the gene matches: 13. This CDR3 has 16 amino acids.

The chain combines TRBV7-9 with TRBJ1-2, with D unclear. Trimming took off 2 bases at V and 4 bases at J, with 11 bases between the two ends. The CDR3 is 14 residues long. CDR1 SEHNR and CDR2 FQNEAQ come from the germline V gene (reference sequence). CDR3 residues: CASSLSGLGYGYTF. The DNA of the CDR3 is TGTGCCAGCAGCTTATCGGGTTTAGGCTATGGCTACACCTTC.

This clonotype was detected only a few times. The chain uses TRBV2 and TRBJ2-2, with D possibly TRBD1 on 6 matching bases. Germline loops: CDR1 SNHLY, CDR2 FYNNEI. The V gene lost 4 bases and the J gene lost 7 bases, with 13 bases spanning the gap. This CDR3 contains 14 residues. CDR3 in DNA: TGTGCCAGCAGTGGTTCGCAGGGGTTCGGGGAGCTGTTTTTT. This codes for CASSGSQGFGELFF.

Worth noting for this clonotype: A much larger clone differs from this one at a single base, so this may be a read error. CDR3 nucleotides: TGTGCCAGCAGATTTATGGGACGACCCACCGGGGAGCTGTTTTTT. It translates to CASRFMGRPTGELFF. The chain is built from TRBV5-4 and TRBJ2-2; D could derive from TRBD1 or TRBD2 (5 bases each). This CDR3 contains 15 residues. Trimming stripped 5 bases from V and 4 bases from J, with 15 bases between. CDR1 and CDR2 from the germline V gene are SGHNT and YYREEE (reference sequence).

This clonotype occurred many times. The chain has TRBV5-5 and TRBJ2-3; D is possibly TRBD1 (5 bases). CDR3 length: 15 amino acids. Germline CDR1 is SGHKS and CDR2 is YYEKEE (reference sequence). V was cut by 0 bases and J by 1 base, with 9 bases left in between. CDR3 nucleotide sequence: TGTGCCAGCAGCTTGGCACAGGAAGGCACAGATACGCAGTATTTT. Amino acids: CASSLAQEGTDTQYF. The full variable domain, its missing parts supplied by reference TRBV5-5 and TRBJ2-3, is DAGVTQSPTHLIKTRGQQVTLRCSPISGHKSVSWYQQVLGQGPQFIFQYYEKEERGRGNFPDRFSARQFPNYSSELNVNALLLGDSALYLCASSLAQEGTDTQYFGPGTRLTVL.

CDR3 loop: CASNLWGGQGDTGELFF. CDR3 sequence (DNA): TGTGCCAGCAATCTCTGGGGGGGACAGGGGGACACCGGGGAGCTGTTTTTT. The genes are TRBV6-1 and TRBJ2-2, with 11 bases aligning to TRBD1. The germline gives CDR1 MNHNS, CDR2 SASEGT. The J segment lost 3 bases and the V segment lost 7 bases, leaving 10 bases of the junction unmatched. This CDR3 comprises 17 residues.

In its sample, this clonotype was seen a few times. The V gene is TRBV4-1, the J gene TRBJ2-1; 7 bases line up with TRBD2. Germline-derived CDR1 and CDR2 are MGHRA and YSYEKL. V shed 6 bases and J 9 bases; nucleotides not matched to a gene: 11. The CDR3 contains 14 residues. The CDR3 reads CASRIGLELGEQFF. DNA of the CDR3: TGCGCCAGCAGGATAGGACTAGAATTGGGTGAGCAGTTCTTC.

There are a few counts of this clonotype. This CDR3 reads CASSLVGGRATEDTQYF. CDR3 DNA: TGCGCCAGCAGCTTGGTTGGTGGGCGAGCCACAGAAGATACGCAGTATTTT. J is TRBJ2-3 and V is TRBV5-1; no clear D gene. CDR3 size: 17 residues. The germline V and J ends were trimmed by 0 bases and 5 bases, with 19 bases remaining between them. Germline lookup yields CDR1 SGHRS and CDR2 YFSETQ. Combining the CDR3 with reference TRBV5-1 and TRBJ2-3 gives the whole variable domain KAGVTQTPRYLIKTRGQQVTLSCSPISGHRSVSWYQQTPGQGLQFLFEYFSETQRNKGNFPGRFSGRQFSNSRSEMNVSTLELGDSALYLCASSLVGGRATEDTQYFGPGTRLTVL.

This chain joins TRBV12-3 or TRBV12-4 and TRBJ2-7; D possibly corresponds to TRBD2 (6 bases). Trimming shortened V by 3 bases and J by 7 bases, and 25 bases separated the two germline ends. This CDR3 is 17 amino acids long. The CDR3 loop reads CASSFQRGKGIGVEQYF. The CDR3 DNA reads as TGTGCCAGCAGTTTTCAACGGGGGAAGGGGATAGGGGTTGAGCAGTACTTC.

The gene calls are TRBV5-1 and TRBJ1-2; 7 nucleotides align to TRBD1. CDR1 is SGHRS and CDR2 is YFSETQ in the germline V gene. The CDR3 consists of 16 residues. J was trimmed by 2 bases and V by 0 bases; bases with no gene match: 7. The CDR3 region has the DNA TGCGCCAGCAGCTTGGACAGGGGCTCGCCCAACTATGGCTACACCTTC. It translates to CASSLDRGSPNYGYTF.

This clonotype was detected a few times. The gene calls are TRBV5-1 and TRBJ2-2; D gene unclear. The CDR3 runs 15 residues. CDR1 is SGHRS and CDR2 is YFSETQ in the germline V gene. V was cut by 0 bases and J by 7 bases, with 13 bases left in between. The CDR3, as DNA: TGCGCCAGCAGCTTGGCCGCTACCCATGACGGGGAGCTGTTTTTT. Translated, it gives CASSLAATHDGELFF.

The V gene is TRBV7-2, the J gene TRBJ2-1; D tentatively reads TRBD1 or TRBD2 (8 bases each). The CDR3 has 17 residues. CDR1 and CDR2 (germline): SGHTA, FQGNSA. V gave up 4 bases and J gave up 7 bases, with 23 bases separating them. CDR3 DNA: TGTGCCAGCAGCTCCCGACCGCAGGGGGCGGGGGGTAATGAGCAGTTCTTC. The encoded protein is CASSSRPQGAGGNEQFF.